These 27 T cell receptor beta chains share one sample of origin, sequenced in a study of blood T cell repertoires in COVID-19. Sequenced by immunoSEQ multiplex PCR; TCRdb stores in-frame clones only, minus some. Of 300,000 to 450,000 clones in the sample, 80% to 90% were seen once. The sample taken for sequencing was peripheral blood. The receptors stem from a woman younger than 45 with COVID-19, enrolled during active disease.

This clone has just a few counts. The genes are TRBV10-2 and TRBJ1-2; 8 nucleotides line up with TRBD1. The V and J ends lost 6 bases and 8 bases, in that order; junction bases with no gene match: 11. CDR1 is WSHSY, CDR2 SAAADI, per germline. This CDR3 region has 14 residues. CDR3 DNA: TGCGCCAGCAGGGAGACAGGGGCCGTTTGGGGCTACACCTTC. Protein product: CASRETGAVWGYTF.

This chain links TRBV2 with TRBJ2-5; a weak D match, TRBD1 (5 bases). Germline V lookup: CDR1 SNHLY, CDR2 FYNNEI. Between the trimmed V and J ends, which lost 4 bases and 4 bases, there was a span of 13 bases. The CDR3 is made up of 14 amino acids. Here the CDR3 reads CASSAGLAPETQYF. For the CDR3, the DNA is TGTGCCAGCAGTGCAGGGTTGGCCCCAGAGACCCAGTACTTC. The full variable domain, completed using reference TRBV2 and TRBJ2-5, is EPEVTQTPSHQVTQMGQEVILRCVPISNHLYFYWYRQILGQKVEFLVSFYNNEISEKSEIFDDQFSVERPDGSNFTLKIRSTKLEDSAMYFCASSAGLAPETQYFGPGTRLLVL.

The sample holds one count of this clone. The chain couples TRBV14 to TRBJ2-7; 13 nucleotides align to TRBD2. Looked up from germline, CDR1 is SGHDN and CDR2 is FVKESK. V lost 0 bases and J lost 2; bases outside the gene matches: 4. The CDR3 runs 17 residues. CDR3: CASSQEGLAGATYEQYF. Here the CDR3 DNA reads TGTGCCAGCAGCCAAGAAGGACTAGCGGGAGCGACCTACGAGCAGTACTTC.

The chain has TRBV25-1 and TRBJ2-5; D uncertain. The CDR3 contains 12 residues. The V gene's germline CDR1 is MGHDK and CDR2 SYGVNS. V shed 4 bases and J shed 5 bases, with 8 bases lying between them. CDR3 coding DNA: TGTGCCAGCAGTGTTGGGCTGGAGACCCAGTACTTC. Translation: CASSVGLETQYF. The entire variable domain, with the rest obtained from reference TRBV25-1 and TRBJ2-5, is as follows: EADIYQTPRYLVIGTGKKITLECSQTMGHDKMYWYQQDPGMELHLIHYSYGVNSTEKGDLSSESTVSRIRTEHFPLTLESARPSHTSQYLCASSVGLETQYFGPGTRLLVL.

The gene calls are TRBV4-3 and TRBJ2-7; the match to TRBD2 covers 10 bases. With V trimmed by 4 bases and J by 2 bases, 2 bases remained unmatched. The CDR3 is made up of 14 amino acids. Germline values: CDR1 LGHNA, CDR2 YSLEER. The CDR3 coding sequence is TGCGCCAGCAGCCCGGGGACTAGCGCCTACGAGCAGTACTTC. It yields the protein CASSPGTSAYEQYF.

V usage is TRBV28 and J usage is TRBJ2-5; 11 nucleotides agree with TRBD2. Germline lookup yields CDR1 MDHEN and CDR2 SYDVKM. After removal of 10 bases from V and 1 base from J, the junction contained 11 bases not matched to a gene. CDR3 length: 16 residues. The CDR3 DNA sequence: TGTGCCATCGGGGACCCCGGGACTAGCGGCCAAGAGACCCAGTACTTC. This gives the protein CAIGDPGTSGQETQYF.

The chain joins TRBV19 to TRBJ1-5; D call uncertain. V shed 3 bases and J shed 0 bases, with 12 bases lying between them. Germline-derived CDR1 and CDR2 are LNHDA and SQIVND (reference sequence). This CDR3 has 16 amino acids. CDR3 nucleotide sequence: TGTGCCAGTAGTATGGCGGGAGTATATAGCAATCAGCCCCAGCATTTT. The encoded protein is CASSMAGVYSNQPQHF.

V gene TRBV19 combines with J gene TRBJ2-5; 7 nucleotides match TRBD1. J was trimmed by 5 bases and V by 5 bases; bases with no gene match: 5. This CDR3 spans 13 amino acids. Per the germline V gene, CDR1 is LNHDA and CDR2 is SQIVND (reference sequence). DNA of the CDR3: TGTGCCAGTAGTGCAAACAGGGGTGAGACCCAGTACTTC. Protein product: CASSANRGETQYF.

V and J are TRBV5-5 and TRBJ2-5; 14 bases align to TRBD2. Germline values: CDR1 SGHKS, CDR2 YYEKEE (reference sequence). V was clipped by 5 bases and J by 0 bases; unmatched bases: 9. The CDR3 spans 18 residues. The CDR3 DNA sequence: TGTGCCAGCAGTTTTAGCAGACTAGCGGGAGGGTACCAAGAGACCCAGTACTTC. Amino acids: CASSFSRLAGGYQETQYF. Full variable domain (remainder filled in from reference TRBV5-5 and TRBJ2-5): DAGVTQSPTHLIKTRGQQVTLRCSPISGHKSVSWYQQVLGQGPQFIFQYYEKEERGRGNFPDRFSARQFPNYSSELNVNALLLGDSALYLCASSFSRLAGGYQETQYFGPGTRLLVL.

V gene TRBV27 combines with J gene TRBJ2-1; 8 bases fit TRBD2. The CDR3 has 16 amino acids. Germline values: CDR1 MNHEY, CDR2 SMNVEV (reference sequence). Trimming cost V 4 bases and J 2 bases; bases outside gene matches: 7. This CDR3 is CASSSTGTRAYNEQFF. CDR3 in DNA: TGTGCCAGCAGTTCAACCGGGACTAGGGCCTACAATGAGCAGTTCTTC.

This chain links TRBV7-2 with TRBJ1-2; 8 bases agree with TRBD1. V lost 1 base to trimming and J lost 2 bases; unmatched junction nucleotides: 0. The length of the CDR3 is 14 residues. The germline CDR1 and CDR2 sequences are SGHTA and FQGNSA. The CDR3 coding sequence is TGTGCCAGCAGCTTAGGGACAGGGAACTATGGCTACACCTTC. Amino acids: CASSLGTGNYGYTF.

V gene TRBV27 combines with J gene TRBJ1-2; no clear D gene. This CDR3 is 15 amino acids long. The V and J ends lost 3 bases and 1 base respectively, with 12 bases between them. Germline CDR1 and CDR2: MNHEY and SMNVEV (reference sequence). The DNA for the CDR3 is TGTGCCAGCAGTTTGTGGGGAGGTGATAACTATGGCTACACCTTC. Translating it yields CASSLWGGDNYGYTF.

The J gene is TRBJ2-5, the V gene TRBV9; 11 bases align to TRBD2. This CDR3 is 15 amino acids long. The junction had 4 bases not matched to a gene; V was cut back by 1 base and J by 5 bases. Germline V CDR1 and CDR2: SGDLS, YYNGEE. CDR3 loop: CASSVSSSGGETQYF. In DNA, the CDR3 is TGTGCCAGCAGCGTAAGCTCTAGCGGGGGGGAGACCCAGTACTTC.

This chain connects TRBV20-1 to TRBJ2-3; D ambiguous. V dropped 2 bases and J dropped 4 bases, with 4 bases sitting between them. Germline assignment: CDR1 DFQATT and CDR2 SNEGSKA (reference sequence). The CDR3 length is 11 residues. CDR3 DNA sequence: TGCAGTGCTAGACTAGCAGATACGCAGTATTTT. Translating gives CSARLADTQYF.

The chain recombines TRBV19 with TRBJ2-7; a weak D match, TRBD1 (6 bases). In germline, CDR1 is LNHDA, CDR2 SQIVND (reference sequence). Trimming pared 3 bases from V and 2 bases from J, leaving 14 bases between. The CDR3 extends over 15 amino acids. The CDR3 DNA follows: TGTGCCAGTAGTATTAGGGGCAGGGGCACCTACGAGCAGTACTTC. Translating gives CASSIRGRGTYEQYF.

This clone was seen only once. The rearrangement uses TRBV5-6 and TRBJ2-7; D might be TRBD2 (6 bases). Trimming took 2 bases from V and 7 from J, leaving 16 bases between them. Germline values: CDR1 SGHDT, CDR2 YYEEEE. The CDR3 runs to 14 residues. CDR3 DNA: TGTGCCAGCAGCTTCGGTAGCGGAGGGCAAGAGCAGTACTTC. Translating it yields CASSFGSGGQEQYF.

CDR3 DNA sequence: TGTGCCAGTGGAGGCGAGGAGGGTTTCAATGAGCAGTTCTTC. The encoded protein is CASGGEEGFNEQFF. The rearrangement links TRBV25-1 to TRBJ2-1; possible D gene TRBD2, 6 bases. In germline, CDR1 is MGHDK, CDR2 SYGVNS. The CDR3 extends over 14 amino acids. V gave up 9 bases and J gave up 6 bases, with 18 bases separating them. Looking up the rest from reference TRBV25-1 and TRBJ2-1 gives the full variable domain: EADIYQTPRYLVIGTGKKITLECSQTMGHDKMYWYQQDPGMELHLIHYSYGVNSTEKGDLSSESTVSRIRTEHFPLTLESARPSHTSQYLCASGGEEGFNEQFFGPGTRLTVL.

The chain uses TRBV2 and TRBJ2-1, with a tentative D call TRBD2 (5 bases). The V gene's germline CDR1 is SNHLY and CDR2 FYNNEI. The CDR3 is made up of 15 amino acids. Trimming took off 0 bases at V and 7 bases at J, with 13 bases between the two ends. The CDR3 DNA reads as TGTGCCAGCAGTGAAGCGGGGAGCCGAGGAAATGAGCAGTTCTTC. Its translation is CASSEAGSRGNEQFF.

This clone has more than one count but fewer than ten. The chain recombines TRBV6-2 or TRBV6-3 with TRBJ2-7, with a possible D match to TRBD1 (6 bases). The CDR3 covers 13 residues. Germline values: CDR1 MNHEY, CDR2 SVGEGT. Between the trimmed V and J ends, which lost 2 bases and 5 bases, there was a span of 10 bases. DNA for the CDR3: TGTGCCAGCAGTTACCCACAGGGTAACGAGCAGTACTTC. This sequence encodes CASSYPQGNEQYF.

V and J are TRBV11-3 and TRBJ2-7, with 7 bases fitting TRBD2. The CDR3 has 13 amino acids. Trimming took 5 bases from V and 2 from J; bases not matched to a gene: 3. In germline, CDR1 is SGHNT, CDR2 YENEEA. CDR3: CASSSGTAYEQYF. CDR3 in DNA: TGTGCCAGCAGCAGCGGGACTGCCTACGAGCAGTACTTC.

V is TRBV15 and J is TRBJ2-1; tentatively, D is TRBD2 (6 bases). Germline lookup yields CDR1 LNHNV and CDR2 YYDKDF (reference sequence). The CDR3 has 15 amino acids. With 0 bases removed from V and 7 bases from J, the gap between germline ends came to 13 bases. CDR3 amino acids: CATSRDPRDGNEQFF. CDR3 DNA sequence: TGTGCCACCAGCAGAGATCCGCGGGACGGGAATGAGCAGTTCTTC.

This clone was seen more than once but under ten times. This chain uses TRBV6-1 with TRBJ1-5, with 8 bases identical to TRBD1. The germline V gene has CDR1 MNHNS and CDR2 SASEGT. Losses at the gene ends were 3 bases for V and 3 bases for J; bases not matched to a gene: 4. The CDR3 spans 15 residues. CDR3 bases: TGTGCCAGCAGTGAGGGACAGGACTACAATCAGCCCCAGCATTTT. It encodes CASSEGQDYNQPQHF.

V usage is TRBV5-4 and J usage is TRBJ2-1, with D possibly matching TRBD1 (5 bases). V was shortened by 4 bases and J by 9 bases, with 17 bases between the two germline ends. Germline assignment: CDR1 SGHNT and CDR2 YYREEE (reference sequence). This CDR3 is built from 14 residues. The CDR3 DNA follows: TGTGCCAGCAGCCCCCCGGGCAGGGTGGCTGAGCAGTTCTTC. It specifies CASSPPGRVAEQFF.

This sequence joins TRBV27 and TRBJ2-2; perhaps TRBD1 as D (6 bases). Germline CDR1 and CDR2: MNHEY and SMNVEV (reference sequence). Trimming removed 4 bases at V and 5 bases at J, with 17 bases between. The CDR3 totals 16 residues. CDR3 in DNA: TGTGCCAGCAGTTCCTACAGGGCCACCGGGACCGGGGAGCTGTTTTTT. Translating it yields CASSSYRATGTGELFF.

The rearrangement links TRBV6-5 to TRBJ2-1; D is possibly TRBD2 (6 bases). Germline V CDR1 and CDR2: MNHEY, SVGAGI. This CDR3 comprises 13 residues. V shed 5 bases and J shed 5 bases, with 10 bases lying between them. This CDR3 is CASSRDFHNEQFF. The CDR3 DNA is TGTGCCAGCAGTCGGGACTTCCACAATGAGCAGTTCTTC.

The chain joins TRBV30 to TRBJ2-7, with 8 bases lining up with TRBD2. Per germline, CDR1 GTSNPN and CDR2 SVGIG (reference sequence). The CDR3 has 13 residues. V was clipped by 3 bases and J by 4 bases; unmatched bases: 5. CDR3 nucleotide sequence: TGTGCCTGGAGGAGCGGGAGTTGGTACGAGCAGTACTTC. This gives the protein CAWRSGSWYEQYF.

The CDR3 loop reads CAVRGEGTSYEQYF. The CDR3 DNA sequence: TGTGCCGTTCGGGGGGAGGGGACCTCCTACGAGCAGTACTTC. This chain joins TRBV10-3 and TRBJ2-7, with TRBD2 matching over 7 bases. Germline V gene lookup returns CDR1 ENHRY and CDR2 SYGVKD. There are 14 residues in the CDR3. V lost 11 bases and J lost 0; bases outside the gene matches: 10.